The 9 T cell receptor beta chains below come from one sample, sequenced in a study of T-cell reconstitution after alpha-beta-depleted transplantation in children. Preparing the TCRbeta library involved the use of unique molecular identifiers. TCRdb used MiXCR to reprocess the PCR reads, holding one entry per CDR3 protein. The sample yields 580,000 or so distinct CDR3 sequences, 23% seen once. This specimen was PBMCs, mostly from graft donor cells, taken 360 days after TCRalphabeta/CD19-depleted stem cell transplant. The receptor source for this set is a boy under two years old who had a stem cell transplant for acute myeloid leukemia, so the T cells may come from the graft donor.

This clonotype occurred many times. The rearrangement links TRBV12-3 or TRBV12-4 to TRBJ2-3; D gene unclear. The CDR3 runs to 14 residues. V lost 3 bases and J lost 2, with 9 bases in between. The CDR3 here is CASSFQLTTDTQYF. CDR3 bases: TGTGCCAGCAGTTTTCAACTTACCACAGATACGCAGTATTTT.

In its sample, this clonotype was seen a few times. This chain joins TRBV20-1 and TRBJ1-1, with D tentatively TRBD1 (5 bases). This CDR3 is built from 13 residues. Germline V gives CDR1 DFQATT, CDR2 SNEGSKA (reference sequence). This chain's CDR3 is CIGGAGQDTEAFF. The CDR3, as DNA: TGCATCGGAGGGGCAGGGCAGGACACTGAAGCTTTCTTT.

This clonotype was detected a few times. This sequence joins TRBV6-5 and TRBJ2-7; 9 bases fit TRBD1. The CDR3 consists of 15 residues. Trimming removed 4 bases from V and 2 bases from J; junction bases left unmatched: 6. CDR1 and CDR2 from the germline V gene are MNHEY and SVGAGI. The CDR3 nucleotides are TGTGCCAGCAGTTCAACCGGGACAGGGACCTACGAGCAGTACTTC. Residues: CASSSTGTGTYEQYF.

Many counts were recorded for this clonotype. The chain has TRBV7-2 and TRBJ2-3; either TRBD1 or TRBD2 may fit D (6 bases each). V lost 1 base, J lost 1 base, and 15 bases lay in between. The CDR3 extends over 17 amino acids. In germline, CDR1 is SGHTA, CDR2 FQGNSA. The CDR3 bases are TGTGCCAGCAGCTTAGTAGCCTTGAGGGGGGGCACAGATACGCAGTATTTT. Translated, it gives CASSLVALRGGTDTQYF.

This clonotype has just a few counts. The rearrangement joins TRBV7-9 to TRBJ1-1; a weak D match, TRBD1 (5 bases). CDR1 and CDR2 (germline): SEHNR, FQNEAQ (reference sequence). Trimming left V 3 bases short and J 4 bases short, with 9 bases between. The CDR3 runs to 13 residues. CDR3 DNA sequence: TGTGCCAGCAGCTTCAGGGCGGTCACTGAAGCTTTCTTT. Residues: CASSFRAVTEAFF.

V usage is TRBV7-6 and J usage is TRBJ1-4; D may be TRBD1 (5 bases). The CDR3 is 16 amino acids. V was shortened by 1 base and J by 3 bases, with 12 bases between the two germline ends. Germline V gene data show CDR1 as SGHVS and CDR2 as FNYEAQ. The CDR3 here is CASSLGAGWSNEKLFF. The CDR3 DNA is TGTGCCAGCAGCTTAGGGGCAGGGTGGTCTAATGAAAAACTGTTTTTT.

The chain couples TRBV7-2 to TRBJ2-7; D is perhaps TRBD2 (6 bases). V dropped 5 bases and J dropped 5 bases, with 16 bases sitting between them. The CDR3 runs to 14 residues. CDR1 and CDR2 (germline): SGHTA, FQGNSA. The CDR3 nucleotides read TGTGCCAGCAGCCAGTGGCTAGCGAGGAACGAGCAGTACTTC. Residues: CASSQWLARNEQYF.

This clonotype was seen repeatedly, ten times or more. CDR3 nucleotides: TGTGCCAGTAGTATACAGGGCCTTAACACCGGGGAGCTGTTTTTT. Amino acids: CASSIQGLNTGELFF. J is TRBJ2-2 and V is TRBV19; a weak D match, TRBD1 (5 bases). Trimming removed 2 bases at V and 2 bases at J, with 9 bases between. Looked up from germline, CDR1 is LNHDA and CDR2 is SQIVND (reference sequence). The CDR3 covers 15 residues.

This clonotype was seen ten or more times. The chain couples TRBV29-1 to TRBJ2-7; D tentatively fits TRBD1 or TRBD2 (6 bases each). The CDR3 extends over 12 amino acids. Per germline, CDR1 SQVTM and CDR2 ANQGSEA. V was trimmed by 4 bases and J by 3 bases, leaving 10 bases between them. The CDR3 region is CSVGGADYEQYF. DNA for the CDR3: TGCAGCGTTGGGGGGGCAGACTACGAGCAGTACTTC.